Listed below are T cell receptor beta chains from one sample, sequenced in a study of blood T cell repertoires in COVID-19. Here immunoSEQ multiplex PCR was the method, and the copy in TCRdb shows in-frame clones only, minus some. This table holds 95,000 to 150,000 clones, around 87% found once. Sequences were obtained from peripheral blood. The source of these receptors is a man aged 50 or older with acute or convalescent COVID-19. CDR3s include the opening cysteine and the closing phenylalanine or tryptophan. Fields, in order: V gene, D gene, J gene, clone size, CDR3 DNA, CDR3 protein. The D gene is left open where the match is weak. Size tells how often a clone was seen (once, few, many) or the class of an expanded clone, and some rows leave it out.

TRBV19	.	TRBJ2-3	.	TGTGCCAGTAGTAACACAGGGACAGATACGCAGTATTTT	CASSNTGTDTQYF
TRBV30	.	TRBJ1-6	.	TGTGCCTGGAGTGTCAGCAGGGCTAATTCACCCCTCCACTTT	CAWSVSRANSPLHF
TRBV29-1	TRBD1	TRBJ2-7	few	TGCAGCGTAGCTGGGACAGGGAGCTCCTACGAGCAGTACTTC	CSVAGTGSSYEQYF
TRBV2	.	TRBJ1-2	.	TGTGCCAGCAGTCGATGGGACACTTCAAGCTATGGCTACACCTTC	CASSRWDTSSYGYTF
TRBV29-1	TRBD1	TRBJ1-6	.	TGCAGCGTTTTGGACAGGGTGAATTCACCCCTCCACTTT	CSVLDRVNSPLHF
TRBV6-4	TRBD1	TRBJ1-2	medium-sized	TGTGCCAGCAGTGACACGGGACAGGGGCTATGGGGCTACACCTTC	CASSDTGQGLWGYTF
TRBV11-2	TRBD2	TRBJ2-1	.	TGTGCCAGCAGCTTAGTCGGGACTAGCGGGAGGGTCAATGAGCAGTTCTTC	CASSLVGTSGRVNEQFF
TRBV15	TRBD2	TRBJ2-1	.	TGTGCCACCAGCAGAGATAGTGGGGGACTAGCGGGAGTCGGAGATGAGCAGTTCTTC	CATSRDSGGLAGVGDEQFF
TRBV6-2/TRBV6-3	TRBD2	TRBJ2-2	once	TGTGCCAGCAGTTACTCGAGGACTAGCGGGACGAACACCGGGGAGCTGTTTTTT	CASSYSRTSGTNTGELFF
TRBV5-1	TRBD1	TRBJ2-7	few	TGCGCCAGCAGCTCGGACGGGACAGTAGCCTACGAGCAGTACTTC	CASSSDGTVAYEQYF
TRBV5-1	TRBD2	TRBJ2-3	.	TGCGCCAGCAGCTTGGGACGAGCGGGAGGGTCCACGGATACGCAGTATTTT	CASSLGRAGGSTDTQYF
TRBV19	.	TRBJ1-1	.	TGTGCCAGTAACAGCATGAACACTGAAGCTTTCTTT	CASNSMNTEAFF
TRBV7-8	TRBD2	TRBJ2-5	.	TGTGCCAGCAGCTTATTACTAGCGGGAGGTATCAGTCAAGAGACCCAGTACTTC	CASSLLLAGGISQETQYF
TRBV28	.	TRBJ2-3	.	TGTGCCAGCAGTTTATGGAGAGATAGCACAGATACGCAGTATTTT	CASSLWRDSTDTQYF
TRBV19	.	TRBJ2-7	.	TGTGCCAGTAGTATAAAGTCGGTTTACTACGAGCAGTACTTC	CASSIKSVYYEQYF
TRBV3-1/TRBV3-2	.	TRBJ2-5	.	TGTGCCAGCAGCCCCCAACGCGGGGACTTTGGGGAGACCCAGTACTTC	CASSPQRGDFGETQYF
TRBV21-1	.	TRBJ2-3	.	TGTGCCAGCAGCCCTCGACAGGGTTTAGGCACAGATACGCAGTATTTT	CASSPRQGLGTDTQYF
TRBV5-6	TRBD2	TRBJ2-5	.	TGTGCCAGCAGCTTGGCCGAACTAGCGGGGATCAAAGAGACCCAGTACTTC	CASSLAELAGIKETQYF
TRBV3-1/TRBV3-2	.	TRBJ2-1	.	TGTGCCAGCAGCCCCCGGGACACGGTAAGGAATGAGCAGTTCTTC	CASSPRDTVRNEQFF
TRBV28	.	TRBJ1-5	.	TGTGCCATTAAAGCGGGGGCGCGGTTTCAGCCCCAGCATTTT	CAIKAGARFQPQHF
TRBV30	TRBD1	TRBJ2-7	.	TGTGCCTGGAGTCTTGACAGGGGCTACGAGCAGTACTTC	CAWSLDRGYEQYF
TRBV24-1	.	TRBJ2-7	.	TGTGCCACCCCGCGGGCGGCACATACCTACGAGCAGTACTTC	CATPRAAHTYEQYF
TRBV2	TRBD2	TRBJ2-4	.	TGTGCCAGCAGTGTCCGCGGGGGCAAAAACATTCAGTACTTC	CASSVRGGKNIQYF
TRBV4-3	.	TRBJ2-7	.	TGCGCCAGCAGCCAAGGGCCCCAAGGGGGATACGAGCAGTACTTC	CASSQGPQGGYEQYF
TRBV6-6	TRBD2	TRBJ2-3	.	TGTGCCAGCAGAACCCAGGGGACTAGCGTTGGAGATACGCAGTATTTT	CASRTQGTSVGDTQYF
TRBV24-1	.	TRBJ1-5	.	TGTGCCACCTCGCCCGCTCTAGGGGATCAGCCCCAGCATTTT	CATSPALGDQPQHF
TRBV7-2	.	TRBJ1-5	.	TGTGCCAGCAGCTCCACAGCGGGGGGCAATCAGCCCCAGCATTTT	CASSSTAGGNQPQHF
TRBV2	TRBD2	TRBJ2-7	once	TGTGCCACCGGGACTAGCGGGACGCTTACCTACGAGCAGTACTTC	CATGTSGTLTYEQYF
TRBV18	.	TRBJ2-3	.	TGTGCCAGCTCACCTCCCCTCAGGGATACGCAGTATTTT	CASSPPLRDTQYF
TRBV6-5	.	TRBJ1-2	.	TGTGCCAGCAGAGGAGACAGGAAGTTTGGTGGCTACACCTTC	CASRGDRKFGGYTF
TRBV28	.	TRBJ1-4	.	TGTGCCAGCAGTCCCGCAGGGTTATCAACTAATGAAAAACTGTTTTTT	CASSPAGLSTNEKLFF
TRBV9	.	TRBJ2-7	once	TGTGCCAGCAGCGCGGGAAGCGAGCAGTACTTC	CASSAGSEQYF
TRBV4-3	TRBD1	TRBJ1-6	.	TGCGCCAGCAGCCAACAGGGGGGCTATAATTCACCCCTCCACTTT	CASSQQGGYNSPLHF
TRBV6-5	.	TRBJ1-1	.	TGTGCCAGCTGTTCACCCGGGACACCAAACACTGAAGCTTTCTTT	CASCSPGTPNTEAFF
TRBV6-5	.	TRBJ2-1	.	TGTGCCAGCAGTCCGGAGCGGATCCATGAGCAGTTCTTC	CASSPERIHEQFF
TRBV7-9	.	TRBJ1-2	few	TGTGCCAGCAGACCAGACACAAACTATGGCTACACCTTC	CASRPDTNYGYTF
TRBV27	TRBD1	TRBJ1-2	.	TGTGCCAGCAGTTCCCGAGGACAGGGAAGGCACTATGGCTACACCTTC	CASSSRGQGRHYGYTF
TRBV2	.	TRBJ2-5	few	TGTGCCAGCAGTGAAAAAACCTCGGGGCAAGAGACCCAGTACTTC	CASSEKTSGQETQYF
TRBV9	TRBD1	TRBJ1-6	once	TGTGCCAGCAGCCCCCGGACAGGGGAGAGTTCACCCCTCCACTTT	CASSPRTGESSPLHF
TRBV27	TRBD2	TRBJ2-7	.	TGTGCCAGCAGTGAGACTAGCGGGAGCGCGTACGAGCAGTACTTC	CASSETSGSAYEQYF
TRBV7-2	TRBD1	TRBJ1-5	.	TGTGCCAGCAGCCCAGACAGGGTTCAGCCCCAGCATTTT	CASSPDRVQPQHF
TRBV19	.	TRBJ2-3	.	TGTGCCAGTAGTATTCGACTTTCAGATACGCAGTATTTT	CASSIRLSDTQYF
TRBV19	.	TRBJ1-3	.	TGTGCCAGTATGCCAGGCTCCTCTGGAAACACCATATATTTT	CASMPGSSGNTIYF
TRBV3-1/TRBV3-2	.	TRBJ2-3	.	.	CASSLRVGSGSFTYF
TRBV11-2	TRBD2	TRBJ2-3	.	TGTGCCAGCAGCTTAGGGGGGACTAGCGGAGCAGATACGCAGTATTTT	CASSLGGTSGADTQYF
TRBV19	TRBD2	TRBJ2-1	.	TGTGCCAGTAGTCGACTAGCGGGAGACCTGCAGTTCTTC	CASSRLAGDLQFF
TRBV6-1	.	TRBJ2-5	.	TGTGCCAGCAGTGAAGCGCTAGGCAGAGGGGAGACCCAGTACTTC	CASSEALGRGETQYF
TRBV5-3	TRBD1	TRBJ2-2	.	TGTGCCAGAAGCTGGGACAGGGCGAGGGACACCGGGGAGCTGTTTTTT	CARSWDRARDTGELFF
TRBV4-3	.	TRBJ1-5	.	TGCGCCAGCAGCCAAGATCTTCATCAGCCCCAGCATTTT	CASSQDLHQPQHF
TRBV11-3	TRBD2	TRBJ2-5	.	TGTGCCAGCAGCCAACAACGACTAGCGGGAGTGGCCCAAGAGACCCAGTACTTC	CASSQQRLAGVAQETQYF
TRBV4-1	.	TRBJ2-5	.	TGCGCCACAGGAGGCTCTCAAGAGACCCAGTACTTC	CATGGSQETQYF
TRBV7-9	.	TRBJ1-3	.	TGTGCCAGCAGCTCCATGACAGGAAGCGGAAACACCATATATTTT	CASSSMTGSGNTIYF
TRBV4-1	.	TRBJ2-7	.	TGCGCCAGCAGCCAAGTCCCTAGTGCCGCTAGCTCCTACGAGCAGTACTTC	CASSQVPSAASSYEQYF
TRBV2	TRBD2	TRBJ2-5	.	TGTGCCAGCAGTGTGAGCGGGAGGATCGAGACCCAGTACTTC	CASSVSGRIETQYF
TRBV19	TRBD2	TRBJ2-1	.	TGTGCCAGTAGTGGCGGACTAGCCAGCTCCTACAATGAGCAGTTCTTC	CASSGGLASSYNEQFF
TRBV23-1	TRBD1	TRBJ2-3	.	TGCGCCAGCAGTCAACCGCACCAACAGGGGGGCGACTTCACAGATACGCAGTATTTT	CASSQPHQQGGDFTDTQYF
TRBV7-6	TRBD1	TRBJ2-5	.	TGTGCCAGCAGCTTAGACAGTAGACAGGGGTCAAGGGCCCAGACCCAGTACTTC	CASSLDSRQGSRAQTQYF
TRBV9	TRBD1	TRBJ1-1	.	TGTGCCAGCAGCGTGAGGGACAGGGGGACTGAAGCTTTCTTT	CASSVRDRGTEAFF
TRBV11-2	.	TRBJ2-5	.	TGTGCCAGCAGCCGATCAGGGTCACAAGAGACCCAGTACTTC	CASSRSGSQETQYF